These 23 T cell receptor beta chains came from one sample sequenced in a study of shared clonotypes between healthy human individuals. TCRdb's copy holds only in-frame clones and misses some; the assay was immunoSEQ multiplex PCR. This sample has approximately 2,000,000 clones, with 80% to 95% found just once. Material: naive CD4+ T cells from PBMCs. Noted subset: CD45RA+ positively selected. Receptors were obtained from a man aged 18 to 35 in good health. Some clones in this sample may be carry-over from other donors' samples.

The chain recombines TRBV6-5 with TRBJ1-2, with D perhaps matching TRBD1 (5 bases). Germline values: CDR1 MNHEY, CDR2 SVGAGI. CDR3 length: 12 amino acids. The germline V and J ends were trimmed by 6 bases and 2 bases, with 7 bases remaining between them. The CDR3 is CASRTENYGYTF. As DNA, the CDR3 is TGTGCCAGCAGGACAGAGAACTATGGCTACACCTTC.

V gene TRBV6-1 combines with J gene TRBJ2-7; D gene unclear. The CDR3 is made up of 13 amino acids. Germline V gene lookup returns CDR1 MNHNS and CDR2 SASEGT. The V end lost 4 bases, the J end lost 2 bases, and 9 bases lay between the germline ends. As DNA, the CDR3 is TGTGCCAGCAGTGTGCAAGGAACCTACGAGCAGTACTTC. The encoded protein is CASSVQGTYEQYF.

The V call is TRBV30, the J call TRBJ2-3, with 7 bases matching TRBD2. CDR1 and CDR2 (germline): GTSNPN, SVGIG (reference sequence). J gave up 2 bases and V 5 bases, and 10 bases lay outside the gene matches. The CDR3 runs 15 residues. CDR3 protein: CAWESTGGDTDTQYF. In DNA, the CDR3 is TGTGCCTGGGAAAGCACGGGGGGAGACACAGATACGCAGTATTTT.

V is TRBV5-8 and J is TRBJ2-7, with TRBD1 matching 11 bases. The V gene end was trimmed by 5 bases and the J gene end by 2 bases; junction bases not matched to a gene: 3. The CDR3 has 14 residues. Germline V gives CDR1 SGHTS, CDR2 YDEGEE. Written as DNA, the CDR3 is TGTGCCAGCAGGAGGGGACAGGGGGCCTACGAGCAGTACTTC. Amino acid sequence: CASRRGQGAYEQYF. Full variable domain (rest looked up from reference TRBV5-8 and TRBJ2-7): EAGVTQSPTHLIKTRGQQATLRCSPISGHTSVYWYQQALGLGLQFLLWYDEGEERNRGNFPPRFSGRQFPNYSSELNVNALELEDSALYLCASRRGQGAYEQYFGPGTRLTVT.

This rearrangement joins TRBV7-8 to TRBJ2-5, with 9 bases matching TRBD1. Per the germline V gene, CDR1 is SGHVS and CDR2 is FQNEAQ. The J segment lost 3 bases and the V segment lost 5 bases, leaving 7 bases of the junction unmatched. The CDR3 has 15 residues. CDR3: CASSPHRDREETQYF. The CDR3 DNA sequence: TGTGCCAGCAGCCCCCACCGGGACAGGGAAGAGACCCAGTACTTC.

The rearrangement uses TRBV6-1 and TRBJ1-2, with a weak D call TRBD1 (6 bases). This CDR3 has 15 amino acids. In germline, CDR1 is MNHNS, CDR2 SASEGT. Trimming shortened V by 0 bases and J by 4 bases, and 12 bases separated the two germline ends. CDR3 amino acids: CASSEATGSSYGYTF. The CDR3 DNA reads TGTGCCAGCAGTGAAGCCACAGGGAGCAGCTATGGCTACACCTTC.

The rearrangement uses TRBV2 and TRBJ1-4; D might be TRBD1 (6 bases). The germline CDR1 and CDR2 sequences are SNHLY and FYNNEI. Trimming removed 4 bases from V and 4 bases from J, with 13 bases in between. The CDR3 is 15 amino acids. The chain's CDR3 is CASSAGHGGNEKLFF. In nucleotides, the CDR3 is TGTGCCAGCAGTGCGGGACATGGGGGTAATGAAAAACTGTTTTTT.

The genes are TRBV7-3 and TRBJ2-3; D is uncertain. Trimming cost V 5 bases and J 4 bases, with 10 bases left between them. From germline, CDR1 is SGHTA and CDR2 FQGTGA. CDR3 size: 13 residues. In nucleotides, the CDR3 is TGTGCCAGCAGCATAGCTGGTTCAGATACGCAGTATTTT. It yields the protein CASSIAGSDTQYF.

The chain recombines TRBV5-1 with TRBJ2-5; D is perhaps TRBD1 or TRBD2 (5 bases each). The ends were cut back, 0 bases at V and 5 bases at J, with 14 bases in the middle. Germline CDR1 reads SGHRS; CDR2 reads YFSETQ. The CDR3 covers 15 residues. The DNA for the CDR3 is TGCGCCAGCAGCTTGGGGGACCCCCCCGGGGAGACCCAGTACTTC. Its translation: CASSLGDPPGETQYF.

Here the CDR3 DNA reads TGTGCCAGCTCACCAATGGAGAGGAACACTGAAGCTTTCTTT. Translating it yields CASSPMERNTEAFF. The V and J genes are TRBV18 and TRBJ1-1; D ambiguous. Germline lookup yields CDR1 KGHSH and CDR2 LQKENI. CDR3 length: 14 residues. Trimming took off 2 bases at V and 1 base at J, with 8 bases between the two ends. Full variable domain (outside the CDR3, taken from reference TRBV18 and TRBJ1-1): NAGVMQNPRHLVRRRGQEARLRCSPMKGHSHVYWYRQLPEEGLKFMVYLQKENIIDESGMPKERFSAEFPKEGPSILRIQQVVRGDSAAYFCASSPMERNTEAFFGQGTRLTVV.

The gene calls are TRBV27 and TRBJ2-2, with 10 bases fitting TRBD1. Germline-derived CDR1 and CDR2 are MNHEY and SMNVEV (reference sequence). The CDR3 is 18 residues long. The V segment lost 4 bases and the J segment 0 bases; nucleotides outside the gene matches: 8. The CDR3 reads CASSSGQGKATNTGELFF. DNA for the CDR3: TGTGCCAGCAGTTCGGGACAGGGGAAAGCCACGAACACCGGGGAGCTGTTTTTT.

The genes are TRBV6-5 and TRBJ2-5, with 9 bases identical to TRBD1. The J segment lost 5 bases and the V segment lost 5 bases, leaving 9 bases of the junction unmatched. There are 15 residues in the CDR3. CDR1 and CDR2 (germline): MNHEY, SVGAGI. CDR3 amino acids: CASSRLGTGMETQYF. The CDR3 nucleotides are TGTGCCAGCAGTAGGCTGGGGACAGGGATGGAGACCCAGTACTTC.

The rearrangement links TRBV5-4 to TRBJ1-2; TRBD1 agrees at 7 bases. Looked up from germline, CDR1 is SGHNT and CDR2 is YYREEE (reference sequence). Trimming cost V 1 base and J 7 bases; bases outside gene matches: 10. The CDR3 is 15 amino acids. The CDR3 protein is CASSLRQGGTSGYTF. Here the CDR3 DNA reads TGTGCCAGCAGCTTGAGACAGGGTGGTACAAGTGGCTACACCTTC.

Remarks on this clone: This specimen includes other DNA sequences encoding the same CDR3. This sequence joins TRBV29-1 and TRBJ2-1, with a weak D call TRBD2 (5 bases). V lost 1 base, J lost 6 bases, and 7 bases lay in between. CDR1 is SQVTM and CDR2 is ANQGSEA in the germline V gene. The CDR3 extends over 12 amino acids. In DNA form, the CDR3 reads TGCAGCGTTGAAGGCGGGTCCAATGAGCAGTTCTTC. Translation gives CSVEGGSNEQFF.

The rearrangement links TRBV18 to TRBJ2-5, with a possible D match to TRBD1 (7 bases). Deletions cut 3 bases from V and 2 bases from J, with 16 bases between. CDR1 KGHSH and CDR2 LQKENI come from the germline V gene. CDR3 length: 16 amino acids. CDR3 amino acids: CASSPNVAGGQETQYF. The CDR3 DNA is TGTGCCAGCTCACCTAACGTGGCAGGGGGGCAAGAGACCCAGTACTTC.

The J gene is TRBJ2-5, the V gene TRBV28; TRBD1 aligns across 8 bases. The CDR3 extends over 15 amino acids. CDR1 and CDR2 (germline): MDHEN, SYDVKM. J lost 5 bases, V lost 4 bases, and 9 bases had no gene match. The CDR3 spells CASSSRQGTGETQYF. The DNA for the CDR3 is TGTGCCAGCAGTTCTAGACAGGGGACCGGGGAGACCCAGTACTTC.

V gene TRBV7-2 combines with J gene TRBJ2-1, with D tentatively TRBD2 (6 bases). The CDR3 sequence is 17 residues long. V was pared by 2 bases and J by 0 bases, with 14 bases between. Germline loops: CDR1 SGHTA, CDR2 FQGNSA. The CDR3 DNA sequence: TGTGCCAGCAGCTTATCCTTTAGCGGAACCTCCTACAATGAGCAGTTCTTC. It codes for CASSLSFSGTSYNEQFF.

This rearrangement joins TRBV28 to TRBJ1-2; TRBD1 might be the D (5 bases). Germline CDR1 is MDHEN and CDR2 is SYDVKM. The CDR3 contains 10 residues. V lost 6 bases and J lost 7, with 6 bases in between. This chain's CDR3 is CASSGGGYTF. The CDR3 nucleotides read TGTGCCAGCAGCGGGGGTGGCTACACCTTC.

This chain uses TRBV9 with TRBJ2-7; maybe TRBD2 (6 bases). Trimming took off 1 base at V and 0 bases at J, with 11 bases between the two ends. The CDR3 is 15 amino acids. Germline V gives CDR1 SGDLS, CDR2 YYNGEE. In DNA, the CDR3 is TGTGCCAGCAGCGTACTAGGGGACTCCTCCTACGAGCAGTACTTC. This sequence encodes CASSVLGDSSYEQYF.

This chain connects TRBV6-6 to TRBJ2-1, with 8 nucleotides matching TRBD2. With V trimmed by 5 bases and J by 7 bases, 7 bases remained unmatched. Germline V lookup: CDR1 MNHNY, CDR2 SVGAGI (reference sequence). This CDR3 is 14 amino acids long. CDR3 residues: CASSTGLVGNEQFF. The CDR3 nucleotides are TGTGCCAGCAGTACGGGACTAGTCGGAAATGAGCAGTTCTTC.

CDR3 DNA sequence: TGTGCCAGCAGTCCAACCCCCCACCGGGGCCTTCAGGTTAAAGAGACCCAGTACTTC. Translating gives CASSPTPHRGLQVKETQYF. This rearrangement joins TRBV27 to TRBJ2-5; either TRBD1 or TRBD2 may supply D (5 bases each). In germline, CDR1 is MNHEY, CDR2 SMNVEV (reference sequence). V lost 5 bases and J lost 3, with 28 bases in between. This CDR3 region has 19 residues.

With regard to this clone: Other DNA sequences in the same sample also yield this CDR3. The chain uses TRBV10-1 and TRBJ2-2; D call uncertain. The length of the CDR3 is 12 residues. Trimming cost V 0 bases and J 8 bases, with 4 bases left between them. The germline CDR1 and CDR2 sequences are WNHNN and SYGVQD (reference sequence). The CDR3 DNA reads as TGCGCCAGCAGTGAGTCGGGTGGGGAGCTGTTTTTT. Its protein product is CASSESGGELFF.

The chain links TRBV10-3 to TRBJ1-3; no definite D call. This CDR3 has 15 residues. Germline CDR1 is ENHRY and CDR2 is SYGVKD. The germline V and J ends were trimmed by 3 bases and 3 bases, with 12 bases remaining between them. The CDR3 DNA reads TGTGCCATCAGTGATCGAGAGGGAGGTGGAAACACCATATATTTT. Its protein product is CAISDREGGGNTIYF.